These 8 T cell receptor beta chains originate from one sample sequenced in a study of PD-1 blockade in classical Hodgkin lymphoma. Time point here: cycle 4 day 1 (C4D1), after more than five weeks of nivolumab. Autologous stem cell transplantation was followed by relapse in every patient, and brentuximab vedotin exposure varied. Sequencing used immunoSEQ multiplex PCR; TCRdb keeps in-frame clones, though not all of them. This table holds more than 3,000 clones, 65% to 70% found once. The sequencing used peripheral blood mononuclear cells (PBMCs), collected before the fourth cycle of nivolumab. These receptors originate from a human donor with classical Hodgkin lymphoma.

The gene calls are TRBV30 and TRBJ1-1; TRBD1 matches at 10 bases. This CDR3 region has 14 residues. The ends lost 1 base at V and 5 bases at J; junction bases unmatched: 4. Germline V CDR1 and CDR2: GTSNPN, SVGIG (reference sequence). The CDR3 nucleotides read TGTGCCTGGAGTGGAAGGACAGGGGGTACTGAAGCTTTCTTT. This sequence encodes CAWSGRTGGTEAFF.

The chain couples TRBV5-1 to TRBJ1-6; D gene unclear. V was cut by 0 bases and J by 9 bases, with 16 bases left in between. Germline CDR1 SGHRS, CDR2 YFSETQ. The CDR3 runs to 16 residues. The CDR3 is CASSLDLSEAGSPLHF. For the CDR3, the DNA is TGCGCCAGCAGCTTGGATCTCTCGGAGGCGGGTTCACCCCTCCACTTT.

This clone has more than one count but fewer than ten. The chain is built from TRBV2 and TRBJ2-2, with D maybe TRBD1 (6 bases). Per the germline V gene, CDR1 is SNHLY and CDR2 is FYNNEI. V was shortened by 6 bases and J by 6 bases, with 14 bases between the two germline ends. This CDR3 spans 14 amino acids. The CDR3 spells CASRAYREAGELFF. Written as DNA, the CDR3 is TGTGCCAGCAGGGCGTACAGGGAAGCCGGGGAGCTGTTTTTT.

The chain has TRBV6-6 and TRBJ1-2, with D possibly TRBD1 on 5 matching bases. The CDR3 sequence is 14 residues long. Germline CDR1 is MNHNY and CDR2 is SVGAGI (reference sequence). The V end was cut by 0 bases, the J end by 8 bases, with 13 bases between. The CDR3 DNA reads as TGTGCCAGCAGTTACTCGGGGGGACGGCGGGGCTACACCTTC. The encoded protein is CASSYSGGRRGYTF.

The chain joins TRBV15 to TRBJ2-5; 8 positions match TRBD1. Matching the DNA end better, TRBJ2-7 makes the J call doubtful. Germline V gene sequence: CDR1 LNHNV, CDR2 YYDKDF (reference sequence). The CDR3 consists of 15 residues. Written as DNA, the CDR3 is TGTGCCACCAGCAGAGGCAGGACAGGGAACTACGAGCAGTACTTC. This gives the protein CATSRGRTGNYEQYF.

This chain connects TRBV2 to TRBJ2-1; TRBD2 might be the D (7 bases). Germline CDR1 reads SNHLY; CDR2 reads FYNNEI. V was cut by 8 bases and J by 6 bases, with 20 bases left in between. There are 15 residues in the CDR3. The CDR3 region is CASRRGGAVRNEQFF. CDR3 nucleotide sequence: TGTGCCAGCCGGAGGGGGGGGGCCGTGCGCAATGAGCAGTTCTTC.

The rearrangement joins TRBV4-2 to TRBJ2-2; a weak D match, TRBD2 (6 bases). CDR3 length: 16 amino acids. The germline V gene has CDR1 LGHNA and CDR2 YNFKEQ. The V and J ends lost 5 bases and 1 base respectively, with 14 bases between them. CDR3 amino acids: CASSFGGSGNTGELFF. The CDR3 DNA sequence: TGTGCCAGCAGCTTTGGGGGGTCAGGGAACACCGGGGAGCTGTTTTTT.

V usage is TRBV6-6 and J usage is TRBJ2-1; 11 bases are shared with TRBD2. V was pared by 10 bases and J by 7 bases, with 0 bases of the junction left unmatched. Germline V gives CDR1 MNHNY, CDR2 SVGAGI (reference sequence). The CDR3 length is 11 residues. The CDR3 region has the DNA TGTGCCACTAGCGGGGGGAATGAGCAGTTCTTC. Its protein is CATSGGNEQFF.